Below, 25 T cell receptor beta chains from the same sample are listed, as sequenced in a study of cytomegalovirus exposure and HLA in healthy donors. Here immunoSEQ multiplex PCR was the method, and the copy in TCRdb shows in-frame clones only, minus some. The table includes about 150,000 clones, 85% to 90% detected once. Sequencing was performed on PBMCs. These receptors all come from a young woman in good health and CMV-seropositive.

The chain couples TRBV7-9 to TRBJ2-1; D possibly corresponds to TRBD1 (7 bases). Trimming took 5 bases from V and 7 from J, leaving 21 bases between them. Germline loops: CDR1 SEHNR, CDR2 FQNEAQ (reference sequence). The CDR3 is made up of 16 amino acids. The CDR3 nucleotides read TGTGCCAGCAGCGGGATTAGGAGGGGGCGGAGTAATGAGCAGTTCTTC. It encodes CASSGIRRGRSNEQFF.

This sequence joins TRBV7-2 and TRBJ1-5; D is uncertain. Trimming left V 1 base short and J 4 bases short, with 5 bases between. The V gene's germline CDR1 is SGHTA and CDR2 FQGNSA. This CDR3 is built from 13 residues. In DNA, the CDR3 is TGTGCCAGCAGCTTAGTACAGAATCAGCCCCAGCATTTT. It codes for CASSLVQNQPQHF. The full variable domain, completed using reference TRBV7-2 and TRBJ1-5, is GAGVSQSPSNKVTEKGKDVELRCDPISGHTALYWYRQSLGQGLEFLIYFQGNSAPDKSGLPSDRFSAERTGGSVSTLTIQRTQQEDSAVYLCASSLVQNQPQHFGDGTRLSIL.

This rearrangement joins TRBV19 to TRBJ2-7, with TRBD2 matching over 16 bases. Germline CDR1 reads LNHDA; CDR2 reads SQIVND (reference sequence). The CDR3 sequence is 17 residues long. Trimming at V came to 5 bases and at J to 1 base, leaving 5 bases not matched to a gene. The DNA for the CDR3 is TGTGCCAGTAGTCCGGGACTAGCGGGAGGGGGGTCCTACGAGCAGTACTTC. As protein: CASSPGLAGGGSYEQYF.

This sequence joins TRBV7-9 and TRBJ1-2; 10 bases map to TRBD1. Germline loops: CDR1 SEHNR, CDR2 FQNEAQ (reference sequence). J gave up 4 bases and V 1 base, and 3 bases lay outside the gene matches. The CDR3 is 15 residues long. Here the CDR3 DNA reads TGTGCCAGCAGCTTAGGGACAGGGGGGTTCTATGGCTACACCTTC. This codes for CASSLGTGGFYGYTF.

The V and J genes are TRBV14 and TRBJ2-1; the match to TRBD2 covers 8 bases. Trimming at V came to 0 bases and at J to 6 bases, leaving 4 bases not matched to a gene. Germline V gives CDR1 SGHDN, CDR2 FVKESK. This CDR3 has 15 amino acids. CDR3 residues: CASSQDRTSGNEQFF. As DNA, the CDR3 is TGTGCCAGCAGCCAAGACCGCACTAGCGGCAATGAGCAGTTCTTC.

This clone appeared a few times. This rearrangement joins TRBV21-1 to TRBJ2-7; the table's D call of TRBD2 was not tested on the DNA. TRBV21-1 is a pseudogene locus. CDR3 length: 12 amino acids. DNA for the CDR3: TGTGCCAGGAGGACTGCAGCCTACGAGCAGTACTTC. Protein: CARRTAAYEQYF.

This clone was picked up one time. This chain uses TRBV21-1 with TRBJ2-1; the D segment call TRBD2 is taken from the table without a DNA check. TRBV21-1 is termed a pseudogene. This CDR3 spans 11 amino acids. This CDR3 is CASSYSNEQFF. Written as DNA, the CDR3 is TGTGCCAGCAGCTATTCTAATGAGCAGTTCTTC.

The CDR3 protein is CSVDMGQGGPNEQFF. For the CDR3, the DNA is TGCAGCGTTGATATGGGACAGGGGGGACCGAATGAGCAGTTCTTC. The chain links TRBV29-1 to TRBJ2-1; 11 bases align to TRBD1. CDR1 is SQVTM, CDR2 ANQGSEA, per germline. Trimming cost V 3 bases and J 7 bases; bases outside gene matches: 8. The length of the CDR3 is 15 residues.

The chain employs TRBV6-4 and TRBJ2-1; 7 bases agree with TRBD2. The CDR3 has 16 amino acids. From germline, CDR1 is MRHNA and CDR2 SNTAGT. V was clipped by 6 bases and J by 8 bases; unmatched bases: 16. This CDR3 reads CASSSRWAGAVDEQFF. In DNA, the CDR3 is TGTGCCAGCAGCAGCCGTTGGGCGGGAGCAGTGGATGAGCAGTTCTTC.

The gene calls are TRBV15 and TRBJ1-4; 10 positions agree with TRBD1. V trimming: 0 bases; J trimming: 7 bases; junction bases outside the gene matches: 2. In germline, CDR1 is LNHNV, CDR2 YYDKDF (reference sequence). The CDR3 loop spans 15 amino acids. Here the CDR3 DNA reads TGTGCCACCAGCAGAGACGGGACAGGGGTTGAAAAACTGTTTTTT. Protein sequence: CATSRDGTGVEKLFF.

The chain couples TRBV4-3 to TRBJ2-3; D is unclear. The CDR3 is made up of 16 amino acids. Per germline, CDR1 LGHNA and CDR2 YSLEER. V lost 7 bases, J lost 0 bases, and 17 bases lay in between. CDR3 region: CASTNQVAQSTDTQYF. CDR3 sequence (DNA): TGCGCCAGCACCAACCAAGTGGCACAAAGCACAGATACGCAGTATTTT.

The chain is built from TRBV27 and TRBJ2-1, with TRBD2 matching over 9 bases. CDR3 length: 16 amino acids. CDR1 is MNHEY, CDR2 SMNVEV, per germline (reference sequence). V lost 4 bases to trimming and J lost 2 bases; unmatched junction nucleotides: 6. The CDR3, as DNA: TGTGCCAGCAGTTCCGGACTAGCGCGAACCTACAATGAGCAGTTCTTC. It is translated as CASSSGLARTYNEQFF.

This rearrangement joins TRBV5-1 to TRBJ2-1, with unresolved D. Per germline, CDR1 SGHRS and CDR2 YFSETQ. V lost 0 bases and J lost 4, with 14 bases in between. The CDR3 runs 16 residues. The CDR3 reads CASSLDGVRTYNEQFF. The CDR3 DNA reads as TGCGCCAGCAGCTTGGATGGTGTTAGAACTTACAATGAGCAGTTCTTC.

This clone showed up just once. For the CDR3, the DNA is TGTGCCAGCAGCTTAGATTCCGGCCAGGGGAATGAGCAGTTCTTC. This gives the protein CASSLDSGQGNEQFF. The chain couples TRBV11-2 to TRBJ2-1, with D maybe TRBD1 (6 bases). Germline loops: CDR1 SGHAT, CDR2 FQNNGV. This CDR3 comprises 15 residues. V was clipped by 0 bases and J by 7 bases, with 13 bases between them. The full variable domain, completed using reference TRBV11-2 and TRBJ2-1, is EAGVAQSPRYKIIEKRQSVAFWCNPISGHATLYWYQQILGQGPKLLIQFQNNGVVDDSQLPKDRFSAERLKGVDSTLKIQPAKLEDSAVYLCASSLDSGQGNEQFFGPGTRLTVL.

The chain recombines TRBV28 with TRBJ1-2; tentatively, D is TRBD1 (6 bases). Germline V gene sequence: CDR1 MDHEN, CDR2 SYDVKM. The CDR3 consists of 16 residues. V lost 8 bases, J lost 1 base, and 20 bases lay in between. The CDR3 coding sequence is TGTGCCAGCGAGACCTCAACAGGGAAGAATAACTATGGCTACACCTTC. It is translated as CASETSTGKNNYGYTF.

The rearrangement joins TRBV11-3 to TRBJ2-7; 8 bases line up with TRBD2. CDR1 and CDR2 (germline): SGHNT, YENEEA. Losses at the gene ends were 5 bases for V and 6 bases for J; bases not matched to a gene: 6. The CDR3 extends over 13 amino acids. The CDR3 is CASSPGLAREQYF. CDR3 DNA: TGTGCCAGCAGCCCTGGACTAGCCCGCGAGCAGTACTTC.

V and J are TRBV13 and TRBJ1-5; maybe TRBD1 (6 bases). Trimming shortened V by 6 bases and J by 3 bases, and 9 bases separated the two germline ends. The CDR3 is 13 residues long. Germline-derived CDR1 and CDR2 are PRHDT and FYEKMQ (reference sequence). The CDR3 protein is CASSTGYNQPQHF. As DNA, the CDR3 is TGTGCCAGCAGTACAGGGTACAATCAGCCCCAGCATTTT.

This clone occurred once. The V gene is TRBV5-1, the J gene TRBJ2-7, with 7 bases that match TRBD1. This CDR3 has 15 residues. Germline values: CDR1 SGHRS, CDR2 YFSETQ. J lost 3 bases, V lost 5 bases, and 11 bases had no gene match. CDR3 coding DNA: TGCGCCAGCAGACCGGGGACAGCCCCTGTCTACGAGCAGTACTTC. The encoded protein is CASRPGTAPVYEQYF.

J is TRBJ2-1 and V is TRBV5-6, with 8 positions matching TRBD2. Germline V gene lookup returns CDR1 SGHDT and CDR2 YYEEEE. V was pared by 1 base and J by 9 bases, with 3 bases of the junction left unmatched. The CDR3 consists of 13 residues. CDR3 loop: CASSLTSGAEQFF. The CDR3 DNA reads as TGTGCCAGCAGCTTGACTAGCGGAGCTGAGCAGTTCTTC.

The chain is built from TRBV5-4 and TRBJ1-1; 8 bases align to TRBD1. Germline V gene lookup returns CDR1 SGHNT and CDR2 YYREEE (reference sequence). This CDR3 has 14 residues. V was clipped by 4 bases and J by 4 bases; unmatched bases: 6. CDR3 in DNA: TGTGCCAGCAGCGTGGACAGGGTCGGCACTGAAGCTTTCTTT. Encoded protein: CASSVDRVGTEAFF.

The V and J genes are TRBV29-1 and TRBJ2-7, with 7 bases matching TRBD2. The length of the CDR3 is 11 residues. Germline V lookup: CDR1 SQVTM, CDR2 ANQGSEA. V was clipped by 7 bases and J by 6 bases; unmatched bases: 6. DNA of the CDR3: TGCAGCGGGGGGGGGAGGGGCGAGCAGTACTTC. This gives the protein CSGGGRGEQYF.

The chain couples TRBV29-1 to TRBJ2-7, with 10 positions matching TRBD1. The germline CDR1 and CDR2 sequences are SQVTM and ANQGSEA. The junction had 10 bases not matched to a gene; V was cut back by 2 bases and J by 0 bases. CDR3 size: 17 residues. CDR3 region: CSVESLHRDRGSYEQYF. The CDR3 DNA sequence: TGCAGCGTTGAAAGTTTGCACCGGGACAGGGGCTCCTACGAGCAGTACTTC.

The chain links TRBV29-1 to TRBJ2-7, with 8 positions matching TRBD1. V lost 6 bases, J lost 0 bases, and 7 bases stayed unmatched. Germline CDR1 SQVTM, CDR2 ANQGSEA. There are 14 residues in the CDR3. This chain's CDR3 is CSVWGDRGSYEQYF. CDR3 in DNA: TGCAGCGTATGGGGCGACAGGGGCTCCTACGAGCAGTACTTC.

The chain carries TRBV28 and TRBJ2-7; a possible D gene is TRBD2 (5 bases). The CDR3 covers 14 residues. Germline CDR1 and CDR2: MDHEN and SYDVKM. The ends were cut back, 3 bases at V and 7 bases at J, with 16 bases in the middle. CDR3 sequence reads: CASSFEGPTREQYF. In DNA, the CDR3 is TGTGCCAGCAGTTTTGAGGGTCCTACTCGAGAGCAGTACTTC.

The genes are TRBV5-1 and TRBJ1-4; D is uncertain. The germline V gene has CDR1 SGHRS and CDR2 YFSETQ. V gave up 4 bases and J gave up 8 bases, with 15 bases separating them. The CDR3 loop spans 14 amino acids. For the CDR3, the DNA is TGCGCCAGCAGCGAGCAAGGCAAGCGCGAAAAACTGTTTTTT. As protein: CASSEQGKREKLFF.